One sample yielded the 30 T cell receptor beta chains listed below, sequenced in a study of CD8+ T cells in alopecia areata. The treatment: oral pan-JAK inhibitor, 5-10 mg twice daily. It was cDNA, reverse transcribed from extracted RNA, that served as the sequencing template. TCRdb keeps only in-frame clones here, not all; method: immunoSEQ multiplex PCR. The sample lists 90,000 to 150,000 clones; about half were seen once. The specimen comprised CD4+ T cells sorted from blood, sampled at week 4, from a patient treated with tofacitinib. Source of these receptors: a human donor with alopecia areata.

The chain recombines TRBV29-1 with TRBJ2-5; D perhaps matches TRBD1 (6 bases). From germline, CDR1 is SQVTM and CDR2 ANQGSEA. The V and J ends lost 3 bases and 3 bases respectively, with 11 bases between them. This CDR3 has 13 amino acids. CDR3 in amino acids: CSVDAAGEETQYF. The DNA for the CDR3 is TGCAGCGTTGACGCCGCAGGGGAAGAGACCCAGTACTTC.

The chain has TRBV4-2 and TRBJ2-7; D is unclear. The CDR3 runs 12 residues. V was trimmed by 5 bases and J by 6 bases, leaving 11 bases between them. The V gene's germline CDR1 is LGHNA and CDR2 YNFKEQ. The chain's CDR3 is CASSSMSLEQYF. The CDR3 DNA is TGTGCCAGCAGCTCCATGTCTCTCGAGCAGTACTTC.

This clone was observed a handful of times. This sequence joins TRBV29-1 and TRBJ2-6; D gene ambiguous. CDR1 is SQVTM, CDR2 ANQGSEA, per germline. The CDR3 runs 14 residues. The V end was cut by 6 bases, the J end by 4 bases, with 13 bases between. The CDR3 DNA is TGCAGCGTACTTTTCGTCTTAGGGGCCAACGTCCTGACTTTC. Protein: CSVLFVLGANVLTF.

This chain uses TRBV6-6 with TRBJ1-5, with TRBD1 matching over 7 bases. Trimming at V came to 7 bases and at J to 1 base, leaving 4 bases not matched to a gene. The CDR3 extends over 14 amino acids. The germline V gene has CDR1 MNHNY and CDR2 SVGAGI (reference sequence). The CDR3 sequence is CASNPTGSNQPQHF. CDR3 in DNA: TGTGCCAGCAATCCGACAGGGAGCAATCAGCCCCAGCATTTT.

The gene calls are TRBV4-2 and TRBJ1-2; D possibly corresponds to TRBD1 (5 bases). This CDR3 spans 15 amino acids. Germline assignment: CDR1 LGHNA and CDR2 YNFKEQ. The V and J ends lost 0 bases and 2 bases respectively, with 10 bases between them. This CDR3 is CASSQEVEGNYGYTF. The CDR3 DNA follows: TGTGCCAGCAGCCAAGAGGTGGAGGGGAACTATGGCTACACCTTC.

V is TRBV27 and J is TRBJ1-5; 8 positions match TRBD1. The CDR3 covers 17 residues. With V trimmed by 6 bases and J by 7 bases, 17 bases remained unmatched. Germline CDR1 MNHEY, CDR2 SMNVEV (reference sequence). The CDR3 loop reads CASRKGMDRAGGQPQHF. CDR3 nucleotide sequence: TGTGCCAGCAGGAAGGGGATGGACAGGGCCGGAGGGCAGCCCCAGCATTTT.

Regarding this clone: Other DNA sequences of this sample code for an identical CDR3. The chain joins TRBV29-1 to TRBJ2-3, with D uncertain. CDR1 SQVTM and CDR2 ANQGSEA come from the germline V gene. The CDR3 spans 12 residues. Trimming took off 1 base at V and 2 bases at J, with 4 bases between the two ends. This CDR3 reads CSVEGLTDTQYF. CDR3 sequence (DNA): TGCAGCGTTGAAGGCCTCACAGATACGCAGTATTTT.

The rearrangement links TRBV27 to TRBJ2-6; a weak D match, TRBD2 (5 bases). CDR1 is MNHEY and CDR2 is SMNVEV in the germline V gene (reference sequence). V was clipped by 6 bases and J by 2 bases, with 5 bases between them. The CDR3 length is 13 residues. DNA for the CDR3: TGTGCCAGCAGGGAGGCTGGGGCCAACGTCCTGACTTTC. Translation: CASREAGANVLTF. The variable domain in full, with the rest retrieved from reference TRBV27 and TRBJ2-6, is EAQVTQNPRYLITVTGKKLTVTCSQNMNHEYMSWYRQDPGLGLRQIYYSMNVEVTDKGDVPEGYKVSRKEKRNFPLILESPSPNQTSLYFCASREAGANVLTFGAGSRLTVL.

J is TRBJ1-6 and V is TRBV7-6; D gene unclear. V was shortened by 3 bases and J by 9 bases, with 9 bases between the two germline ends. The V gene's germline CDR1 is SGHVS and CDR2 FNYEAQ. CDR3 length: 13 residues. CDR3 sequence: CASSLGGSSPLHF. For the CDR3, the DNA is TGTGCCAGCAGCTTGGGCGGGTCTTCACCCCTCCACTTT.

This clone has just a few counts. V usage is TRBV2 and J usage is TRBJ1-5, with D perhaps TRBD1 (5 bases). The V end lost 6 bases, the J end lost 7 bases, and 10 bases lay between the germline ends. The length of the CDR3 is 12 residues. Germline lookup yields CDR1 SNHLY and CDR2 FYNNEI. CDR3 bases: TGTGCCAGCAGGTCGGGGCCGCAGCCCCAGCATTTT. This translates into CASRSGPQPQHF.

The chain is built from TRBV29-1 and TRBJ1-4; 12 nucleotides agree with TRBD1. V trimming: 7 bases; J trimming: 8 bases; junction bases outside the gene matches: 2. The CDR3 totals 12 residues. The V gene's germline CDR1 is SQVTM and CDR2 ANQGSEA. The DNA of the CDR3 is TGCAGCGGGGGGACAGGGGGCGAAAAACTGTTTTTT. This encodes CSGGTGGEKLFF.

This clone was counted a few times. The chain is built from TRBV7-3 and TRBJ1-1; weak D call: TRBD1 (6 bases). This CDR3 has 13 residues. The germline V gene encodes CDR1 SGHTA and CDR2 FQGTGA. Trimming removed 1 base at V and 6 bases at J, with 9 bases between. The CDR3 DNA sequence: TGTGCCAGCAGCTTAAACAGGGTGGCTGAAGCTTTCTTT. It is translated as CASSLNRVAEAFF.

The chain carries TRBV29-1 and TRBJ2-7; tentatively, D is TRBD1 or TRBD2 (6 bases each). This CDR3 is 14 amino acids long. Germline CDR1 SQVTM, CDR2 ANQGSEA. V lost 3 bases and J lost 7, with 19 bases in between. The CDR3 nucleotides read TGCAGCGTTGACAGGGGACGGTTCGGAGGGGAGCAGTACTTC. Residues: CSVDRGRFGGEQYF.

The rearrangement joins TRBV4-1 to TRBJ2-7; either TRBD1 or TRBD2 may fit D (6 bases each). This CDR3 has 14 residues. The germline V gene has CDR1 MGHRA and CDR2 YSYEKL. Trimming stripped 4 bases from V and 6 bases from J, with 16 bases between. The CDR3 bases are TGCGCCAGCAGCCCCGAGGGGGGTTCAGGCGAGCAGTACTTC. Amino acids: CASSPEGGSGEQYF.

J is TRBJ2-5 and V is TRBV30; D is unclear. The CDR3 runs to 10 residues. Germline V gene sequence: CDR1 GTSNPN, CDR2 SVGIG (reference sequence). The V end was cut by 0 bases, the J end by 6 bases, with 2 bases between. CDR3 DNA: TGTGCCTGGAGTGTCAAGACCCAGTACTTC. Translation gives CAWSVKTQYF.

CDR3 sequence reads: CASSQVAASSTDTQYF. The CDR3 DNA follows: TGTGCCAGCAGCCAAGTAGCGGCCAGCTCCACAGATACGCAGTATTTT. This chain links TRBV14 with TRBJ2-3, with D perhaps TRBD2 (6 bases). The CDR3 spans 16 residues. Germline assignment: CDR1 SGHDN and CDR2 FVKESK. The germline V and J ends were trimmed by 1 base and 2 bases, with 13 bases remaining between them.

V usage is TRBV29-1 and J usage is TRBJ2-1; maybe TRBD1 (5 bases). The ends were cut back, 4 bases at V and 7 bases at J, with 8 bases in the middle. The CDR3 has 11 residues. CDR1 SQVTM and CDR2 ANQGSEA come from the germline V gene. CDR3 sequence (DNA): TGCAGCGTTGTGGGGCGGAATGAGCAGTTCTTC. It codes for CSVVGRNEQFF.

The chain employs TRBV29-1 and TRBJ2-5, with 8 bases that match TRBD2. The CDR3 is made up of 11 amino acids. Germline V gives CDR1 SQVTM, CDR2 ANQGSEA. The V segment lost 6 bases and the J segment 4 bases; nucleotides outside the gene matches: 1. The CDR3 protein is CSVAGAETQYF. CDR3 nucleotide sequence: TGCAGCGTAGCGGGAGCAGAGACCCAGTACTTC.

CDR3 coding DNA: TGCGCCAGCAGCCATGGCAGGGGACGGTACTATGGCTACACCTTC. Protein sequence: CASSHGRGRYYGYTF. The V and J genes are TRBV4-1 and TRBJ1-2; tentative D call: TRBD1 (6 bases). The CDR3 has 15 residues. Trimming removed 3 bases from V and 3 bases from J, with 14 bases in between. Germline loops: CDR1 MGHRA, CDR2 YSYEKL.

This clone was seen only a few times. The chain carries TRBV4-2 and TRBJ2-2, with a tentative D call TRBD1 (6 bases). CDR3 length: 16 amino acids. V dropped 1 base and J dropped 3 bases, with 12 bases sitting between them. Germline V lookup: CDR1 LGHNA, CDR2 YNFKEQ. The CDR3 sequence: CASSQVQGPYTGELFF. In DNA form, the CDR3 reads TGTGCCAGCAGCCAAGTTCAGGGGCCTTACACCGGGGAGCTGTTTTTT.

The rearrangement links TRBV30 to TRBJ2-7; either TRBD1 or TRBD2 may supply D (6 bases each). This CDR3 contains 13 residues. V dropped 1 base and J dropped 2 bases, with 9 bases sitting between them. Germline V gene lookup returns CDR1 GTSNPN and CDR2 SVGIG (reference sequence). CDR3 loop: CAWSARGPYEQYF. The CDR3 DNA is TGTGCCTGGAGTGCACGGGGGCCCTACGAGCAGTACTTC.

The chain couples TRBV6-5 to TRBJ2-2; 7 nucleotides match TRBD1. Trimming cost V 7 bases and J 5 bases; bases outside gene matches: 4. Germline CDR1 is MNHEY and CDR2 is SVGAGI. CDR3 length: 13 residues. This CDR3 is CASIQGETGELFF. The CDR3 nucleotides read TGTGCCAGCATCCAGGGGGAAACCGGGGAGCTGTTTTTT.

The CDR3 DNA reads as TGTGCCAGCAGCTCCTCTGGACAGCCGAACACTGAAGCTTTCTTT. This gives the protein CASSSSGQPNTEAFF. The chain has TRBV7-9 and TRBJ1-1, with D possibly TRBD1 on 6 matching bases. CDR1 and CDR2 from the germline V gene are SEHNR and FQNEAQ (reference sequence). Trimming removed 4 bases at V and 1 base at J, with 13 bases between. This CDR3 contains 15 residues.

The V gene is TRBV29-1, the J gene TRBJ2-7; D is possibly TRBD1 (6 bases). This CDR3 has 13 residues. CDR1 is SQVTM, CDR2 ANQGSEA, per germline. The V gene lost 4 bases and the J gene lost 6 bases, with 16 bases spanning the gap. The CDR3 loop is CSVGGQVGREQYF. In DNA, the CDR3 is TGCAGCGTTGGGGGGCAGGTGGGTCGCGAGCAGTACTTC.

The chain joins TRBV11-2 to TRBJ2-3; 9 bases are a match to TRBD2. From germline, CDR1 is SGHAT and CDR2 FQNNGV. V was pared by 5 bases and J by 2 bases, with 8 bases of the junction left unmatched. This CDR3 has 16 amino acids. CDR3 in DNA: TGTGCCAGCAGCCCCTCTAGCGGGATTCTCACAGATACGCAGTATTTT. Translation gives CASSPSSGILTDTQYF.

The CDR3 is CASNLQGSGANVLTF. In DNA form, the CDR3 reads TGTGCCAGCAACTTACAGGGCTCTGGGGCCAACGTCCTGACTTTC. The chain carries TRBV5-4 and TRBJ2-6; tentative D call: TRBD1 (6 bases). Trimming pared 6 bases from V and 0 bases from J, leaving 10 bases between. Per germline, CDR1 SGHNT and CDR2 YYREEE (reference sequence). CDR3 size: 15 residues.

This clone was detected a few times. The chain links TRBV27 to TRBJ1-2; TRBD1 matches 7 bases. The CDR3 has 15 amino acids. With 4 bases clipped from V and 4 bases from J, the junction kept 9 bases outside the gene matches. From germline, CDR1 is MNHEY and CDR2 SMNVEV (reference sequence). CDR3 protein: CASSSLDRDGYGYTF. Here the CDR3 DNA reads TGTGCCAGCAGTTCCCTCGACAGGGATGGCTATGGCTACACCTTC.

This clone was observed a handful of times. V and J are TRBV18 and TRBJ2-5; D may be TRBD1 (6 bases). The CDR3 extends over 15 amino acids. Trimming cost V 3 bases and J 4 bases, with 15 bases left between them. Germline V gene data show CDR1 as KGHSH and CDR2 as LQKENI. CDR3 bases: TGTGCCAGCTCACCTGGACAGAACCTCCGAGAGACCCAGTACTTC. Protein: CASSPGQNLRETQYF.

The chain carries TRBV29-1 and TRBJ2-5; TRBD1 aligns across 9 bases. The CDR3 contains 15 residues. Germline V gene lookup returns CDR1 SQVTM and CDR2 ANQGSEA. V dropped 4 bases and J dropped 5; count of bases not matched to a gene: 11. The CDR3 sequence: CSVAGDRETRETQYF. The CDR3 nucleotides read TGCAGCGTTGCGGGGGACAGGGAGACGCGGGAGACCCAGTACTTC.

The chain combines TRBV29-1 with TRBJ1-1; 11 bases fit TRBD1. The CDR3 spans 15 residues. Per the germline V gene, CDR1 is SQVTM and CDR2 is ANQGSEA. Unmatched junction bases numbered 17, after V lost 6 bases and J lost 11 bases. The CDR3 loop is CSVDDRDRGFMGAFF. The CDR3, as DNA: TGCAGCGTGGACGACCGGGACAGGGGGTTTATGGGGGCTTTCTTT.